The 24 T cell receptor beta chains presented below share a single source sample, sequenced in a study of beta chain features in type 1 diabetes (dated 2018 in TCRdb). Library creation used the immunoSEQ multiplex PCR assay. The entire amount of isolated RNA was reverse transcribed using the High Capacity cDNA Reverse Transcription Kit, so the sequenced TCRB transcripts were expressed ones. In TCRdb, the immuneACCESS table is reduced to in-frame sequences with V and J assigned. These tables do not hold every clone; where another copy was compared, an unresolved V gene accounts for under half, and the others remain unexplained. The sample yields about 360,000 clones; around 12% were counted once. The ten largest clones add up to 0.017% of the sample. Sequencing was performed on naive CD4+ T cells from blood. Reading the label with the study, this specimen's cell subset or site is: true naive CD4+ T cells. Receptor source: a man between 18 and 35 years old in good health.

The chain carries TRBV4-2 and TRBJ1-1; weak D call: TRBD1 (5 bases). The CDR3 length is 16 residues. Per germline, CDR1 LGHNA and CDR2 YNFKEQ. Trimming pared 4 bases from V and 5 bases from J, leaving 20 bases between. As DNA, the CDR3 is TGTGCCAGCAGCCCCCTTCGTACAGGCGGGAATACTGAAGCTTTCTTT. Translation gives CASSPLRTGGNTEAFF.

This chain uses TRBV4-3 with TRBJ1-2; the match to TRBD1 covers 7 bases. The trim removed 4 bases at V and 4 bases at J, leaving 3 bases unmatched. Germline loops: CDR1 LGHNA, CDR2 YSLEER. The CDR3 has 13 amino acids. CDR3 loop: CASSPGQSYGYTF. The CDR3 DNA reads as TGCGCCAGCAGCCCGGGACAGTCCTATGGCTACACCTTC.

The genes are TRBV19 and TRBJ2-7; 7 bases agree with TRBD1. The CDR3 spans 16 residues. V was clipped by 3 bases and J by 0 bases; unmatched bases: 8. From germline, CDR1 is LNHDA and CDR2 SQIVND (reference sequence). The CDR3 is CASSMVPGQTSYEQYF. The CDR3 DNA is TGTGCCAGTAGTATGGTTCCGGGACAGACCTCCTACGAGCAGTACTTC.

This clone turned up a few times. The chain joins TRBV6-4 to TRBJ2-1, with 10 positions matching TRBD2. From germline, CDR1 is MRHNA and CDR2 SNTAGT. The V gene end was trimmed by 0 bases and the J gene end by 8 bases; junction bases not matched to a gene: 4. The CDR3 runs 15 residues. The CDR3 DNA sequence: TGTGCCAGCAGTGACTCTAGCGGGGGGATCTATGAGCAGTTCTTC. Translated, it gives CASSDSSGGIYEQFF.

This clone was found a few times. This sequence joins TRBV28 and TRBJ1-2; D gene uncertain. This CDR3 contains 13 residues. Per germline, CDR1 MDHEN and CDR2 SYDVKM. Trimming stripped 3 bases from V and 4 bases from J, with 9 bases between. DNA of the CDR3: TGTGCCAGCAGTTTGAGATCAACCTATGGCTACACCTTC. It yields the protein CASSLRSTYGYTF.

CDR3 nucleotides: TGCGCCAGCGCCACGCGGAACTCCGACAGGGTTCGCAATCAGCCCCAGCATTTT. Protein sequence: CASATRNSDRVRNQPQHF. V is TRBV23-1 and J is TRBJ1-5, with TRBD1 matching 7 bases. TRBV23-1 falls under the ORF class, with uncertain function. This CDR3 contains 18 residues. V shed 8 bases and J 2 bases; nucleotides not matched to a gene: 18.

The table lists this clone with a few counts. The chain carries TRBV30 and TRBJ2-4; 7 bases align to TRBD2. With 3 bases clipped from V and 1 base from J, the junction kept 3 bases outside the gene matches. There are 14 residues in the CDR3. Germline V gene lookup returns CDR1 GTSNPN and CDR2 SVGIG (reference sequence). CDR3 DNA sequence: TGTGCCTGGAGCCCGGGGGGTGCCAAAAACATTCAGTACTTC. It codes for CAWSPGGAKNIQYF.

This rearrangement joins TRBV27 to TRBJ1-2, with 7 bases identical to TRBD1. The germline CDR1 and CDR2 sequences are MNHEY and SMNVEV (reference sequence). CDR3 length: 15 amino acids. Trimming took 1 base from V and 6 from J; bases not matched to a gene: 8. CDR3 residues: CASSLLIGTDDGYTF. DNA for the CDR3: TGTGCCAGCAGTTTATTGATTGGGACAGACGATGGCTACACCTTC.

The chain combines TRBV6-5 with TRBJ2-7; 10 bases match TRBD2. The J segment lost 3 bases and the V segment lost 0 bases, leaving 5 bases of the junction unmatched. Germline V gene lookup returns CDR1 MNHEY and CDR2 SVGAGI. The CDR3 runs to 16 residues. CDR3 DNA sequence: TGTGCCAGCAGTTACTCGGTGCAGCGGGAGGGCTACGAGCAGTACTTC. It yields the protein CASSYSVQREGYEQYF.

V is TRBV7-3 and J is TRBJ2-1, with TRBD2 matching 9 bases. This CDR3 has 15 amino acids. V was pared by 5 bases and J by 8 bases, with 10 bases of the junction left unmatched. Germline V gene lookup returns CDR1 SGHTA and CDR2 FQGTGA. CDR3 residues: CASSQGLAGKYEQFF. Written as DNA, the CDR3 is TGTGCCAGCAGCCAAGGGCTAGCGGGAAAGTATGAGCAGTTCTTC.

This clone was seen only a few times. This sequence joins TRBV13 and TRBJ2-7, with 11 bases identical to TRBD2. CDR1 is PRHDT, CDR2 FYEKMQ, per germline (reference sequence). The length of the CDR3 is 15 residues. V dropped 5 bases and J dropped 3; count of bases not matched to a gene: 6. Here the CDR3 DNA reads TGTGCCAGCAGCCGGGGACTAGCGGCAGTCTACGAGCAGTACTTC. Translation gives CASSRGLAAVYEQYF.

This clone was recorded a few times. V is TRBV4-1 and J is TRBJ1-1; D is undetermined. Germline V CDR1 and CDR2: MGHRA, YSYEKL. The CDR3 is made up of 14 amino acids. V was shortened by 0 bases and J by 4 bases, with 9 bases between the two germline ends. In DNA, the CDR3 is TGCGCCAGCAGCCAAGACCTCCTCGTCACTGAAGCTTTCTTT. Protein: CASSQDLLVTEAFF.

In DNA, the CDR3 is TGTGCCAGCACCTCCATAAGCGGGAGGAACGAGCAGTACTTC. The encoded protein is CASTSISGRNEQYF. The chain uses TRBV5-6 and TRBJ2-7; 9 bases are a match to TRBD2. This CDR3 is 14 amino acids long. The germline V gene has CDR1 SGHDT and CDR2 YYEEEE. After removal of 6 bases from V and 5 bases from J, the junction contained 9 bases not matched to a gene. The complete variable domain, with remaining parts taken from reference TRBV5-6 and TRBJ2-7, reads DAGVTQSPTHLIKTRGQQVTLRCSPKSGHDTVSWYQQALGQGPQFIFQYYEEEERQRGNFPDRFSGHQFPNYSSELNVNALLLGDSALYLCASTSISGRNEQYFGPGTRLTVT.

The chain is built from TRBV6-5 and TRBJ1-2; 7 bases match TRBD1. CDR3 size: 13 residues. V lost 5 bases and J lost 6; bases outside the gene matches: 6. Germline CDR1 and CDR2: MNHEY and SVGAGI. The CDR3 sequence is CASSGRGAHGYTF. In DNA form, the CDR3 reads TGTGCCAGCAGTGGCAGGGGGGCCCATGGCTACACCTTC.

For this clone: The junction and the germline gene differ at one end; a read error may be behind it. The sample holds other DNA sequences that translate to the same CDR3. V is TRBV7-2 and J is TRBJ1-6, with TRBD1 matching over 8 bases. The CDR3 is 12 residues long. CDR1 and CDR2 (germline): SGHTA, FQGNSA. This chain's CDR3 is CASSYLDRALHF. CDR3 nucleotide sequence: TGCGCCAGCAGCTACCTGGACAGGGCCCTCCACTTT.

This clone has more than one count but fewer than ten. This sequence joins TRBV29-1 and TRBJ2-7; 8 bases agree with TRBD2. The trim removed 4 bases at V and 3 bases at J, leaving 2 bases unmatched. The CDR3 length is 12 residues. Germline lookup yields CDR1 SQVTM and CDR2 ANQGSEA. The CDR3 reads CSVGTSRYEQYF. CDR3 DNA: TGCAGCGTTGGGACTAGCCGCTACGAGCAGTACTTC.

The genes are TRBV5-6 and TRBJ2-4, with unresolved D. The V gene's germline CDR1 is SGHDT and CDR2 YYEEEE. The CDR3 has 13 amino acids. Trimming took 1 base from V and 8 from J, leaving 10 bases between them. CDR3 protein: CASSLFSSDIQYF. CDR3 DNA: TGTGCCAGCAGCTTGTTCTCAAGCGACATTCAGTACTTC.

The CDR3 nucleotides are TGTGCCAGCAGTTTAAGGACAGGCAGGAGCTCCTACGAGCAGTACTTC. Protein product: CASSLRTGRSSYEQYF. The chain couples TRBV28 to TRBJ2-7; 7 bases line up with TRBD1. The germline V gene encodes CDR1 MDHEN and CDR2 SYDVKM. The CDR3 covers 16 residues. The junction had 7 bases not matched to a gene; V was cut back by 2 bases and J by 0 bases.

Only a few counts were recorded for this clone. The chain recombines TRBV29-1 with TRBJ2-7; 9 bases match TRBD1. CDR3 length: 13 residues. Per the germline V gene, CDR1 is SQVTM and CDR2 is ANQGSEA. Trimming removed 5 bases from V and 6 bases from J; junction bases left unmatched: 8. The CDR3 nucleotides read TGCAGCGTTAACCGGGACAGGGCGTCCGAGCAGTACTTC. Translating gives CSVNRDRASEQYF.

The V call is TRBV5-6, the J call TRBJ1-2, with unresolved D. The V gene lost 0 bases and the J gene lost 4 bases, with 10 bases spanning the gap. Germline CDR1 reads SGHDT; CDR2 reads YYEEEE. CDR3 length equals 14 residues. CDR3 in amino acids: CASSLGGRGYGYTF. DNA of the CDR3: TGTGCCAGCAGCTTGGGAGGGCGAGGCTATGGCTACACCTTC.

This chain joins TRBV5-6 and TRBJ2-7, with unresolved D. Trimming removed 4 bases from V and 0 bases from J, with 14 bases in between. This CDR3 spans 15 amino acids. Germline CDR1 reads SGHDT; CDR2 reads YYEEEE. The CDR3 spells CASSLVSLASYEQYF. CDR3 bases: TGTGCCAGCAGCCTAGTATCCTTAGCCTCCTACGAGCAGTACTTC. Based on the CDR3 plus reference TRBV5-6 and TRBJ2-7, the full variable domain is DAGVTQSPTHLIKTRGQQVTLRCSPKSGHDTVSWYQQALGQGPQFIFQYYEEEERQRGNFPDRFSGHQFPNYSSELNVNALLLGDSALYLCASSLVSLASYEQYFGPGTRLTVT.

A few counts support this clone. The rearrangement uses TRBV9 and TRBJ2-4; 8 positions match TRBD1. Germline assignment: CDR1 SGDLS and CDR2 YYNGEE. The CDR3 has 14 amino acids. V shed 4 bases, J shed 9 bases, and the junction held 9 bases outside the gene matches. DNA of the CDR3: TGTGCCAGCAGCTCCGGACAGGGTAAACGCATTCAGTACTTC. Translation gives CASSSGQGKRIQYF. Filled out from reference TRBV9 and TRBJ2-4, the complete variable domain reads DSGVTQTPKHLITATGQRVTLRCSPRSGDLSVYWYQQSLDQGLQFLIQYYNGEERAKGNILERFSAQQFPDLHSELNLSSLELGDSALYFCASSSGQGKRIQYFGAGTRLSVL.

The chain carries TRBV18 and TRBJ1-4; 8 nucleotides match TRBD1. V shed 8 bases and J 8 bases; nucleotides not matched to a gene: 10. The germline gives CDR1 KGHSH, CDR2 LQKENI. This CDR3 has 14 amino acids. The CDR3 here is CASVPRGQGEKLFF. CDR3 DNA: TGTGCCAGCGTGCCCAGGGGGCAAGGAGAAAAACTGTTTTTT.

The chain couples TRBV9 to TRBJ2-7; 7 bases match TRBD1. Trimming took 0 bases from V and 4 from J; bases not matched to a gene: 7. The CDR3 has 15 residues. From germline, CDR1 is SGDLS and CDR2 YYNGEE. CDR3 in amino acids: CASSVVSRGLYEQYF. The DNA for the CDR3 is TGTGCCAGCAGCGTAGTCAGCAGGGGGTTATACGAGCAGTACTTC.